The T cell receptor (beta chain) described here comes from a study of blood T cell repertoires in COVID-19. Authors' processing steps: Estimation of nucleated cell counts relied on the amplification of reference gene primers. The data were produced by immunoSEQ multiplex PCR, yet TCRdb's version contains in-frame clones alone and is incomplete. That table is the source of V, J and clone size, and D and trimming were worked out from the DNA. The sample has about 240,000 clones, roughly 89% seen once. Recruits, aged roughly 18 to 89 years, lived in 20 to 30 US areas. Cohorts were based on clinical histories the participants reported. The CDR3 covers 19 residues. CDR1 and CDR2 (germline): SGHNT, YENEEA. The V and J ends lost 4 bases and 4 bases respectively, with 26 bases between them.

This receptor was identified in a woman in her thirties with acute COVID-19. The V and J genes are TRBV11-3 and TRBJ1-3; D is uncertain. Sequencing was carried out using PBMCs or T cells enriched from blood (not recorded which). CDR3 coding DNA: TGTGCCAGCAGCTCACTCCTTTGGGCAGCGGGTACTGGAGGAAACACCATATATTTT. This codes for CASSSLLWAAGTGGNTIYF.